This T cell receptor (beta chain) derives from a study of regulatory T cells in long-lasting Graves disease. This CDR3 contains 13 residues. V was pared by 4 bases and J by 7 bases, with 13 bases between. CDR1 and CDR2 (germline): SGHTA, FQGTGA. Time point described: newly diagnosed GD, antithyroid drugs for less than 3 months. The TCR library was made from RNA extracted from PBMCs. Whole-study findings and limits: Preferential use of TRBV28, TRBJ1-2 and TRBJ2-5 was seen in persistent disease.

This clonotype was found many times. Its antigen is undetermined. Relying on iRepertoire HTBI primers and Arm-PCR of CDR3 regions, the team built TCR beta libraries. Using its own MiXCR run on the multiplex PCR reads, TCRdb lists one record per CDR3 protein. The sample consists of more than 300,000 distinct CDR3 sequences, 15% to 17% of them appearing once. This specimen was peripheral blood mononuclear cells (PBMCs), taken at new diagnosis, from a patient treated with antithyroid drugs. This chain links TRBV7-3 with TRBJ1-1, with D uncertain. This clonotype originated in a female donor with Graves disease. Here the CDR3 DNA reads TGTGCCAGCAGCTATAAAGTAGACCTTGAAGCTTTCTTT. Translating it yields CASSYKVDLEAFF.